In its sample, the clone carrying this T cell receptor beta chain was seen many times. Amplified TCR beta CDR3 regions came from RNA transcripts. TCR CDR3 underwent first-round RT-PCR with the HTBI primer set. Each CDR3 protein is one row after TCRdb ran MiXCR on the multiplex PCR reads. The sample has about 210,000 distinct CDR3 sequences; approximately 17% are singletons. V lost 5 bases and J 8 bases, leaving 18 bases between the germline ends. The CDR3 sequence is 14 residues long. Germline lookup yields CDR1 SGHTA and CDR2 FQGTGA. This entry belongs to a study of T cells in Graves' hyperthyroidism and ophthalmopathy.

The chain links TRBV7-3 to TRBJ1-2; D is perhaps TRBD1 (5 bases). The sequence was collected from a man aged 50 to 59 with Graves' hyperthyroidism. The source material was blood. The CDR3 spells CASSQGIGVGGYTF. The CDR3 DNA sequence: TGTGCCAGCAGCCAAGGGATAGGGGTAGGAGGCTACACCTTC.